This TCR beta chain was documented in a study of CD8 T cells in Susac syndrome. After extraction with the RNeasy kit, about 0.5 to 1 ug of the RNA was reverse transcribed using random hexamers. The TCR beta CDR3 was amplified by immunoSEQ multiplex PCR across 54 Vbeta, 13 Jbeta. Each CDR3 protein is one row after TCRdb ran MiXCR on the immunoSEQ multiplex PCR reads. The sample lists about 60,000 distinct CDR3 sequences, approximately 94% occurring once. The multiple sclerosis controls comprised treatment-naive patients whose relapsing-remitting disease was stable or active. With 3 bases removed from V and 10 bases from J, the gap between germline ends came to 14 bases. The CDR3 contains 13 residues. From germline, CDR1 is SGDLS and CDR2 YYNGEE. Findings and limits, study-wide: The authors acknowledged that their TCR sequencing and HLA analysis involved a relatively small number of individuals.

A word on this clonotype: Its target is not known.

The source of this sequence is a human donor with multiple sclerosis. Sample: CD8+ T cells from PBMCs. The V call is TRBV9, the J call TRBJ2-1; D unclear. The CDR3 loop is CASSAPPTLEQFF. The CDR3 region has the DNA TGTGCCAGCAGCGCCCCACCCACCCTCGAGCAGTTCTTC.